This record looks at one TCR beta chain sequence and its context. Its antigen remains unidentified. The entry originates in a study of Ad26.COV2.S vaccination and SARS-CoV-2 variants. The wider study: Donor was one of the participants in the Ad26.COV2.S arm of the COV1001 trial. Study conclusions and caveats: Ad26.COV2.S recipients had broader spike-specific TCRs (P = 0.0014).

Treatment defined: about 20 received Ad26.COV2.S at low or high dose, single or two shots; roughly five received placebo; per-sample allocation not given. Sampling happened 63 days after the first vaccine or placebo injection. With 1 base removed from V and 7 bases from J, the gap between germline ends came to 8 bases. CDR1 is SQVTM and CDR2 is ANQGSEA in the germline V gene. The CDR3 totals 11 residues. Profiling relied on immunoSEQ multiplex PCR, and the TCRdb table lists in-frame clones only, not all of them. The profile shows fewer than 400,000 clones, around 91% of them singletons. The clonotype originates from a person aged 18-60 years who received the Ad26.COV2.S COVID-19 vaccine or a placebo. Sequenced here: peripheral blood, sampled in a trial of Ad26.COV2.S vaccine versus placebo. The chain joins TRBV29-1 to TRBJ2-7; D may be TRBD1 or TRBD2 (5 bases each). DNA for the CDR3: TGCAGCGTTGAAGTCTGGGGGGAGCAGTACTTC. Translating it yields CSVEVWGEQYF.